This T cell receptor beta chain was retrieved from a study of T cell responses to AZD1222 COVID-19 vaccine. Study-wide context: The analysis combined second doses at about 4 or about 12 weeks.

The table came from immunoSEQ multiplex PCR; TCRdb's copy has only in-frame clones and leaves some out. In the table there are roughly 180,000 clones, about 93% of which are singletons. The CDR3 has 15 amino acids. CDR1 and CDR2 from the germline V gene are MRHNA and SNTAGT. V was cut by 0 bases and J by 2 bases, with 9 bases left in between. The sequencing used peripheral blood, collected on day 0 of AZD1222 vaccination. This chain uses TRBV6-4 with TRBJ2-3, with D perhaps assigned TRBD1 or TRBD2 (5 bases each). The source of this sequence is an adult in good health. In nucleotides, the CDR3 is TGTGCCAGCAGTGACTCCGAGGGGAACACAGATACGCAGTATTTT. It translates to CASSDSEGNTDTQYF.